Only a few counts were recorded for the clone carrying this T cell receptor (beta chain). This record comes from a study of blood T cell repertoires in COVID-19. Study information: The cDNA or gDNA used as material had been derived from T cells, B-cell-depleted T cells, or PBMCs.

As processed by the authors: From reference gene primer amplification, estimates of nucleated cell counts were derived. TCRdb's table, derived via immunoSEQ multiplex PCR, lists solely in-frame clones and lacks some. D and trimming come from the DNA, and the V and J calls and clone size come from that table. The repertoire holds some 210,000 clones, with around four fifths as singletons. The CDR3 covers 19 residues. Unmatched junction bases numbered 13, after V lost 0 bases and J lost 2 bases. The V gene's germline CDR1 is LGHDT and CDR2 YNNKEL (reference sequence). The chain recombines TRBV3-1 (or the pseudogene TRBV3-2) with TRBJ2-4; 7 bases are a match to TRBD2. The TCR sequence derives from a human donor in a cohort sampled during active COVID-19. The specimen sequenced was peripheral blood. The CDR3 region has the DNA TGTGCCAGCAGCCAAGAAAAGTGGGGGGGATTTGCCCCCAAAAACATTCAGTACTTC. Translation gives CASSQEKWGGFAPKNIQYF.